This T cell receptor (beta chain) was found in a study of cytomegalovirus exposure and HLA in healthy donors. Study-wide points: Earlier analysis found most TCR beta V segments productive about 87% or about 30% of the time. Clonal expansion, a later analysis showed, was greater in HLA-associated TCR beta chains than in equally common others. Cytomegalovirus-associated TCR beta chains were listed, numbering 150 to 200. Per published reports, the classifier diagnosed cytomegalovirus status with high specificity and sensitivity.

Primers for the PCR totalled 60 Vbeta and 13 Jbeta. Generated by immunoSEQ multiplex PCR, the TCRdb table keeps only in-frame clones and is missing some. The repertoire has roughly 150,000 clones, roughly 85% of them found once; the top ten carry 1.7%. Note on this clone: Antigen unknown.

The germline CDR1 and CDR2 sequences are MDHEN and SYDVKM. This CDR3 region has 16 residues. Trimming cost V 5 bases and J 0 bases; bases outside gene matches: 9. The sequencing input was PBMCs. This sequence was found in a woman in her 30s in good health and CMV-seronegative. This sequence joins TRBV28 and TRBJ1-2, with TRBD1 matching over 7 bases. CDR3 DNA: TGTGCCAGCAGTCCCCCACAGGGGAAGACTAACTATGGCTACACCTTC. It translates to CASSPPQGKTNYGYTF.